Listed here are 2 T cell receptor beta chains from one sample, sequenced in a study of T-cell reconstitution after alpha-beta-depleted transplantation in children. Molecular barcoding with unique molecular identifiers was used for the TCRbeta library. Via MiXCR, TCRdb re-called the PCR reads, giving one row per CDR3 protein. This sample has roughly 500,000 distinct CDR3 sequences, with approximately 32% found just once. This sample comprised PBMCs from the stem cell graft donor, obtained from the stem cell graft. The receptors come from a human donor who donated a stem cell graft to a child with aplastic anemia.

The V gene is TRBV6-2 or TRBV6-3, the J gene TRBJ2-2; 7 bases fit TRBD2. V dropped 7 bases and J dropped 0; count of bases not matched to a gene: 8. CDR3 length: 16 amino acids. Per the germline V gene, CDR1 is MNHEY and CDR2 is SVGEGT. The CDR3 nucleotides read TGTGCCAGCAATGCGCGACTAGCTGCGAACACCGGGGAGCTGTTTTTT. Translation gives CASNARLAANTGELFF.

V is TRBV20-1 and J is TRBJ2-3; D unclear. The CDR3 extends over 13 amino acids. Trimming pared 5 bases from V and 3 bases from J, leaving 12 bases between. Per germline, CDR1 DFQATT and CDR2 SNEGSKA (reference sequence). The CDR3: CSAASLDTDTQYF. As DNA, the CDR3 is TGCAGTGCTGCCTCGTTAGATACAGATACGCAGTATTTT.